This T cell receptor beta chain was identified during a study of cytomegalovirus exposure and HLA in healthy donors. Germline CDR1 and CDR2: LGHNA and YSLEER. Trimming removed 0 bases from V and 2 bases from J, with 16 bases in between. The CDR3 length is 17 residues. Profiling relied on immunoSEQ multiplex PCR, and the TCRdb table lists in-frame clones only, not all of them. The data contain about 250,000 clones, roughly 89% of them singletons. Material: PBMCs. The rearrangement uses TRBV4-3 and TRBJ1-2; D might be TRBD1 (5 bases). This sequence was found in a man aged 18 to 30 in good health and CMV-seronegative. The CDR3 coding sequence is TGCGCCAGCAGCCAAGATATCGGCAGGGTCATCAACTATGGCTACACCTTC. Its protein product is CASSQDIGRVINYGYTF.